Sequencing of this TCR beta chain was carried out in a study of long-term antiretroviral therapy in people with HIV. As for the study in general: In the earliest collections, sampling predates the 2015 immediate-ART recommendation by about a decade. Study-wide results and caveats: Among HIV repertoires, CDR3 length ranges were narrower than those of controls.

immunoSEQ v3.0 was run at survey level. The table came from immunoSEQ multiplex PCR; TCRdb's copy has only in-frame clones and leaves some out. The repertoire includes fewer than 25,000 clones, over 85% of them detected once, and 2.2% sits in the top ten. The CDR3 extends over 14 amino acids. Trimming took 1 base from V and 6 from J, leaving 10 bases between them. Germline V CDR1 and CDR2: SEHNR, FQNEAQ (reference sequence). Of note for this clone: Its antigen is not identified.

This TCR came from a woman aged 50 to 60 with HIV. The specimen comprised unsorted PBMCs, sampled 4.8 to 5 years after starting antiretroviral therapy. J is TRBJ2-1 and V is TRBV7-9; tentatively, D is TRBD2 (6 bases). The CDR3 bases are TGTGCCAGCAGCTTAGATGGGACTTCCAATGAGCAGTTCTTC. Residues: CASSLDGTSNEQFF.